This TCR beta chain was profiled in a study of blood T cell repertoires in COVID-19. Trimming pared 4 bases from V and 3 bases from J, leaving 16 bases between. Germline CDR1 reads SNHLY; CDR2 reads FYNNEI. The CDR3 extends over 16 amino acids. In the authors' workflow: Reference gene primer amplification gave estimated nucleated cell counts. The assay was immunoSEQ multiplex PCR, and TCRdb's table has in-frame clones only and misses some. V and J calls and clone size are as listed in that table; D and trimming were resolved from the DNA. The data contain around 100,000 clones, approximately 80% of them seen just once; the ten biggest clones take up around a fifth.

This sequence joins TRBV2 and TRBJ1-5; D is undetermined. The clonotype was recovered from a man between 65 and 80 years old with active or convalescent COVID-19. Material for sequencing was peripheral blood. CDR3 loop: CASSVRRWADNQPQHF. The CDR3 nucleotides read TGTGCCAGCAGTGTCCGTAGATGGGCCGACAATCAGCCCCAGCATTTT.